Below, 24 T cell receptor beta chains from the same sample are listed, as sequenced in a study of T cell changes during pregnancy in multiple sclerosis. TCRdb's table, derived via immunoSEQ multiplex PCR, lists solely in-frame clones and lacks some. The table has approximately 50,000 clones, 85% to 95% seen once. The source was CD4+ T cells from peripheral blood mononuclear cells, collected in the third trimester of pregnancy. These receptors all stem from a female donor with multiple sclerosis, enrolled in a pregnancy study.

The chain couples TRBV6-1 to TRBJ2-5; perhaps TRBD1 as D (6 bases). The CDR3 has 14 amino acids. The V end was cut by 4 bases, the J end by 5 bases, with 14 bases between. Germline V gene lookup returns CDR1 MNHNS and CDR2 SASEGT. CDR3 in amino acids: CASSVQGSVETQYF. The CDR3 DNA follows: TGTGCCAGCAGTGTACAGGGTTCCGTGGAGACCCAGTACTTC.

The chain carries TRBV4-2 and TRBJ2-1, with D tentatively TRBD1 (5 bases). This CDR3 is built from 23 residues. The germline V gene encodes CDR1 LGHNA and CDR2 YNFKEQ. V shed 1 base and J shed 0 bases, with 31 bases lying between them. CDR3: CASSQVSRYSGFGAASSYNEQFF. The CDR3 nucleotides read TGTGCCAGCAGCCAAGTAAGTCGCTATTCAGGGTTTGGTGCCGCAAGCTCCTACAATGAGCAGTTCTTC.

The chain uses TRBV29-1 and TRBJ2-3; D ambiguous. The CDR3 runs 15 residues. Germline V gives CDR1 SQVTM, CDR2 ANQGSEA. V gave up 0 bases and J gave up 1 base, with 11 bases separating them. Written as DNA, the CDR3 is TGCAGCGTTGAAGATCCCAGGTTGGGCACAGATACGCAGTATTTT. Protein: CSVEDPRLGTDTQYF.

The chain couples TRBV30 to TRBJ2-2, with TRBD1 identical over 9 bases. The ends lost 2 bases at V and 5 bases at J; junction bases unmatched: 6. Looked up from germline, CDR1 is GTSNPN and CDR2 is SVGIG (reference sequence). There are 15 residues in the CDR3. CDR3: CAWSLGQGDTGELFF. The CDR3 bases are TGTGCCTGGAGTCTGGGACAGGGTGATACCGGGGAGCTGTTTTTT.

The genes are TRBV2 and TRBJ1-2; 7 nucleotides align to TRBD1. The germline gives CDR1 SNHLY, CDR2 FYNNEI. The V and J ends lost 7 bases and 4 bases, in that order; junction bases with no gene match: 6. This CDR3 is 13 amino acids long. Written as DNA, the CDR3 is TGTGCCAGCACCAGAAGGGACAGCTATGGCTACACCTTC. This codes for CASTRRDSYGYTF.

The chain is built from TRBV18 and TRBJ1-3; D call uncertain. The V gene's germline CDR1 is KGHSH and CDR2 LQKENI. There are 15 residues in the CDR3. V was pared by 3 bases and J by 4 bases, with 13 bases between. The CDR3 DNA reads TGTGCCAGCTCACCTGGCCTGTCCATCGGAAACACCATATATTTT. Translating gives CASSPGLSIGNTIYF.

The chain recombines TRBV4-3 with TRBJ2-2; D possibly corresponds to TRBD2 (6 bases). The CDR3 contains 17 residues. From germline, CDR1 is LGHNA and CDR2 YSLEER. Trimming removed 0 bases at V and 0 bases at J, with 11 bases between. CDR3 loop: CASSQDRWGANTGELFF. DNA for the CDR3: TGCGCCAGCAGCCAAGATCGGTGGGGGGCGAACACCGGGGAGCTGTTTTTT.

CDR3 amino acids: CSARPGETQYF. CDR3 coding DNA: TGCAGTGCTAGGCCGGGGGAGACCCAGTACTTC. The chain employs TRBV20-1 and TRBJ2-5; possible D gene TRBD2, 5 bases. CDR3 length: 11 amino acids. Germline V CDR1 and CDR2: DFQATT, SNEGSKA (reference sequence). Trimming left V 3 bases short and J 5 bases short, with 7 bases between.

CDR3 sequence (DNA): TGCGCCAGCAGCACCCAGGGGTTCCAAATTCACGAGCAGTACTTC. Translation: CASSTQGFQIHEQYF. The chain joins TRBV5-1 to TRBJ2-7; a possible D gene is TRBD1 (6 bases). Germline-derived CDR1 and CDR2 are SGHRS and YFSETQ. The V gene lost 4 bases and the J gene lost 5 bases, with 19 bases spanning the gap. This CDR3 has 15 amino acids.

The chain links TRBV18 to TRBJ2-1; D might be TRBD1 (5 bases). The germline gives CDR1 KGHSH, CDR2 LQKENI. The CDR3 spans 13 residues. V lost 5 bases and J lost 5, with 10 bases in between. The CDR3 sequence is CASSTDSNNEQFF. The CDR3 coding sequence is TGTGCCAGCTCAACCGACAGTAACAATGAGCAGTTCTTC.

The chain employs TRBV10-3 and TRBJ2-7, with 7 bases aligning to TRBD2. The CDR3 totals 13 residues. Germline CDR1 is ENHRY and CDR2 is SYGVKD. Losses at the gene ends were 8 bases for V and 5 bases for J; bases not matched to a gene: 9. In DNA form, the CDR3 reads TGTGCCATCGGGTCGGGAGGAAGGAACGAGCAGTACTTC. It is translated as CAIGSGGRNEQYF.

This clone was recorded a few times. This rearrangement joins TRBV2 to TRBJ2-1, with TRBD2 matching 8 bases. The CDR3 runs to 16 residues. Germline loops: CDR1 SNHLY, CDR2 FYNNEI. With 4 bases clipped from V and 6 bases from J, the junction kept 11 bases outside the gene matches. The CDR3 coding sequence is TGTGCCAGCAGTGGTGCGGGGGGAGGGCCTTTCAATGAGCAGTTCTTC. Translation: CASSGAGGGPFNEQFF.

The V gene is TRBV5-6, the J gene TRBJ2-1; 9 bases map to TRBD2. Germline CDR1 is SGHDT and CDR2 is YYEEEE. V lost 1 base to trimming and J lost 9 bases; unmatched junction nucleotides: 8. The CDR3 loop spans 15 amino acids. The DNA for the CDR3 is TGTGCCAGCAGCTTGTCGCCTAGCGGGATTGTTGAGCAGTTCTTC. This translates into CASSLSPSGIVEQFF. Variable domain in full (rest from reference TRBV5-6 and TRBJ2-1): DAGVTQSPTHLIKTRGQQVTLRCSPKSGHDTVSWYQQALGQGPQFIFQYYEEEERQRGNFPDRFSGHQFPNYSSELNVNALLLGDSALYLCASSLSPSGIVEQFFGPGTRLTVL.

This clone was found once. The rearrangement uses TRBV4-1 and TRBJ2-7; 8 nucleotides agree with TRBD1. With 0 bases clipped from V and 2 bases from J, the junction kept 3 bases outside the gene matches. The CDR3 runs to 15 residues. CDR1 and CDR2 (germline): MGHRA, YSYEKL. The chain's CDR3 is CASSQDRTGTYEQYF. CDR3 in DNA: TGCGCCAGCAGCCAAGATAGGACAGGGACCTACGAGCAGTACTTC.

The chain combines TRBV28 with TRBJ1-2; D may be TRBD1 (6 bases). This CDR3 is built from 13 residues. The germline V gene has CDR1 MDHEN and CDR2 SYDVKM. V lost 6 bases, J lost 7 bases, and 15 bases lay in between. CDR3 amino acids: CASRWTVFGGYTF. CDR3 sequence (DNA): TGTGCCAGCAGATGGACAGTTTTCGGTGGCTACACCTTC.

The chain couples TRBV28 to TRBJ2-7; 9 nucleotides line up with TRBD2. The V gene's germline CDR1 is MDHEN and CDR2 SYDVKM. Unmatched junction bases numbered 4, after V lost 5 bases and J lost 2 bases. The length of the CDR3 is 14 residues. The CDR3 here is CASSPSGTTYEQYF. CDR3 DNA sequence: TGTGCCAGCAGTCCTAGCGGGACCACCTACGAGCAGTACTTC.

V gene TRBV7-6 combines with J gene TRBJ2-2; 16 nucleotides line up with TRBD2. The CDR3 extends over 19 amino acids. V lost 5 bases, J lost 4 bases, and 10 bases stayed unmatched. Germline V gives CDR1 SGHVS, CDR2 FNYEAQ. In DNA, the CDR3 is TGTGCCAGCAGCCCGGGACTAGCGGGAGGGCCCGGCGTCACCGGGGAGCTGTTTTTT. This translates into CASSPGLAGGPGVTGELFF.

In regard to this clone: This sample includes further DNA sequences coding for the same CDR3. The chain couples TRBV10-3 to TRBJ2-3, with TRBD1 matching 8 bases. The junction had 2 bases not matched to a gene; V was cut back by 4 bases and J by 2 bases. In germline, CDR1 is ENHRY, CDR2 SYGVKD. This CDR3 is 14 amino acids long. The CDR3 nucleotides read TGTGCCATCAGTGCAGGGGGCCCCACAGATACGCAGTATTTT. Translation gives CAISAGGPTDTQYF.

The V gene is TRBV29-1, the J gene TRBJ2-1; 9 positions match TRBD1. Germline values: CDR1 SQVTM, CDR2 ANQGSEA. Trimming cost V 5 bases and J 4 bases; bases outside gene matches: 6. The CDR3 contains 14 residues. CDR3 sequence (DNA): TGCAGCGTTCTACAGGGGGCCACTTACAATGAGCAGTTCTTC. Protein: CSVLQGATYNEQFF.

The chain combines TRBV19 with TRBJ1-4; D is uncertain. CDR3 length: 15 residues. Germline lookup yields CDR1 LNHDA and CDR2 SQIVND (reference sequence). V was trimmed by 6 bases and J by 8 bases, leaving 19 bases between them. CDR3 sequence (DNA): TGTGCCAGTAGATCTCCAGGCCAGGTCCGGGAAAAACTGTTTTTT. Translated, it gives CASRSPGQVREKLFF.

J is TRBJ2-5 and V is TRBV28; 8 bases line up with TRBD1. V dropped 2 bases and J dropped 6; count of bases not matched to a gene: 5. The CDR3 has 14 residues. CDR1 and CDR2 from the germline V gene are MDHEN and SYDVKM. CDR3 loop: CASSLAGGVKTQYF. The CDR3, as DNA: TGTGCCAGCAGTTTAGCAGGGGGCGTGAAGACCCAGTACTTC.

The V gene is TRBV19, the J gene TRBJ2-3; 7 bases match TRBD1. The CDR3 loop spans 13 amino acids. V shed 5 bases, J shed 6 bases, and the junction held 5 bases outside the gene matches. CDR1 is LNHDA and CDR2 is SQIVND in the germline V gene (reference sequence). CDR3 sequence reads: CASSLGQVDTQYF. DNA of the CDR3: TGTGCCAGTAGTCTTGGACAGGTTGATACGCAGTATTTT.

This sequence joins TRBV5-6 and TRBJ2-6, with D perhaps TRBD1 (5 bases). V dropped 4 bases and J dropped 4 bases, with 15 bases sitting between them. Per germline, CDR1 SGHDT and CDR2 YYEEEE. The CDR3 totals 16 residues. Here the CDR3 reads CASSLHRGSGANVLTF. The CDR3 DNA reads as TGTGCCAGCAGCCTCCATAGGGGTTCCGGGGCCAACGTCCTGACTTTC. Combining the CDR3 with reference TRBV5-6 and TRBJ2-6 gives the whole variable domain DAGVTQSPTHLIKTRGQQVTLRCSPKSGHDTVSWYQQALGQGPQFIFQYYEEEERQRGNFPDRFSGHQFPNYSSELNVNALLLGDSALYLCASSLHRGSGANVLTFGAGSRLTVL.

The chain links TRBV25-1 to TRBJ2-7, with a possible D match to TRBD2 (5 bases). This CDR3 is 15 amino acids long. Deletions cut 2 bases from V and 2 bases from J, with 13 bases between. From germline, CDR1 is MGHDK and CDR2 SYGVNS. In DNA form, the CDR3 reads TGTGCCAGCAGTGAAGAAGGACTCAAAGCCTACGAGCAGTACTTC. Translating gives CASSEEGLKAYEQYF.